A single sample gave rise to the 28 T cell receptor beta chains below, sequenced in a study of OX40 agonist ivuxolimab in advanced cancers. Profiling relied on immunoSEQ multiplex PCR, and the TCRdb table lists in-frame clones only, not all of them. The table lists about 20,000 clones, 65% to 90% of them singletons. Sequences were derived from CD4+ or CD8+ T cells sorted from blood, sampled in a trial of the OX40 agonist ivuxolimab. The receptors were sampled from an adult with an advanced solid tumor such as melanoma, head and neck, liver or kidney cancer.

V and J are TRBV2 and TRBJ1-2, with 9 positions matching TRBD1. The CDR3 sequence is 12 residues long. V shed 8 bases, J shed 5 bases, and the junction held 3 bases outside the gene matches. The germline gives CDR1 SNHLY, CDR2 FYNNEI. CDR3 loop: CASETGGYGYTF. The CDR3 DNA is TGTGCCAGCGAGACAGGGGGATATGGCTACACCTTC.

On this clone itself: This CDR3 is also generated by other DNA sequences in the sample. This rearrangement joins TRBV7-8 to TRBJ2-7, with D uncertain. Per the germline V gene, CDR1 is SGHVS and CDR2 is FQNEAQ. This CDR3 comprises 11 residues. Trimming removed 5 bases from V and 7 bases from J, with 9 bases in between. For the CDR3, the DNA is TGTGCCAGCAGCCCCCTTATAGAGCAGTACTTC. Translating it yields CASSPLIEQYF.

The V gene is TRBV15, the J gene TRBJ2-7; 8 nucleotides line up with TRBD1. V lost 0 bases to trimming and J lost 6 bases; unmatched junction nucleotides: 10. In germline, CDR1 is LNHNV, CDR2 YYDKDF (reference sequence). The CDR3 is 16 residues long. CDR3 nucleotide sequence: TGTGCCACCAGCAGAGACCTGGGGACAGGAGTCCGCGAGCAGTACTTC. This encodes CATSRDLGTGVREQYF.

This clone has just one count. This rearrangement joins TRBV9 to TRBJ2-7; perhaps TRBD1 as D (6 bases). V dropped 0 bases and J dropped 2 bases, with 15 bases sitting between them. Germline CDR1 SGDLS, CDR2 YYNGEE. The CDR3 has 16 amino acids. DNA for the CDR3: TGTGCCAGCAGCGTAGCTTATGAAACAGGGACCTACGAGCAGTACTTC. This gives the protein CASSVAYETGTYEQYF.

The CDR3 DNA reads TGTGCCAGCAGCTTGCTGGTGGGGAAGGGGCAGTACTTC. This codes for CASSLLVGKGQYF. This sequence joins TRBV5-8 and TRBJ2-7; unclear D gene. The CDR3 has 13 amino acids. The germline V gene has CDR1 SGHTS and CDR2 YDEGEE. The germline V and J ends were trimmed by 1 base and 9 bases, with 14 bases remaining between them.

The gene calls are TRBV23-1 and TRBJ1-1; the D gene is possibly TRBD1 (5 bases). TRBV23-1 is an ORF for which the function is uncertain. The CDR3 is 14 residues long. V was shortened by 4 bases and J by 3 bases, with 12 bases between the two germline ends. The CDR3 sequence: CASSPMGGDTEAFF. As DNA, the CDR3 is TGCGCCAGCAGTCCAATGGGGGGGGACACTGAAGCTTTCTTT.

The rearrangement uses TRBV19 and TRBJ2-7; TRBD1 aligns across 9 bases. CDR1 is LNHDA, CDR2 SQIVND, per germline (reference sequence). Trimming removed 2 bases from V and 4 bases from J; junction bases left unmatched: 6. This CDR3 is built from 15 residues. The CDR3 sequence is CASSILGGQGYEQYF. Written as DNA, the CDR3 is TGTGCCAGTAGTATACTCGGGGGACAGGGTTACGAGCAGTACTTC.

This sequence joins TRBV18 and TRBJ2-7, with 7 nucleotides matching TRBD2. The V segment lost 8 bases and the J segment 2 bases; nucleotides outside the gene matches: 6. The germline CDR1 and CDR2 sequences are KGHSH and LQKENI. The CDR3 has 13 residues. The DNA for the CDR3 is TGTGCCAGCACGGGACTACCCGCCTACGAGCAGTACTTC. Its translation: CASTGLPAYEQYF.

The genes are TRBV9 and TRBJ2-1, with D tentatively TRBD1 (6 bases). Germline assignment: CDR1 SGDLS and CDR2 YYNGEE. There are 18 residues in the CDR3. V was shortened by 0 bases and J by 0 bases, with 16 bases between the two germline ends. CDR3 sequence: CASSVGGGPLLSYNEQFF. The CDR3 DNA is TGTGCCAGCAGCGTAGGAGGGGGTCCACTCCTCTCCTACAATGAGCAGTTCTTC.

The rearrangement uses TRBV2 and TRBJ1-4; weak D call: TRBD1 (6 bases). Between the trimmed V and J ends, which lost 5 bases and 8 bases, there was a span of 15 bases. Germline loops: CDR1 SNHLY, CDR2 FYNNEI. The CDR3 is 14 residues long. The CDR3 is CASSTTTGNEKLFF. In nucleotides, the CDR3 is TGTGCCAGCAGTACAACTACAGGGAACGAAAAACTGTTTTTT. Supplemented by reference TRBV2 and TRBJ1-4, the full variable domain reads EPEVTQTPSHQVTQMGQEVILRCVPISNHLYFYWYRQILGQKVEFLVSFYNNEISEKSEIFDDQFSVERPDGSNFTLKIRSTKLEDSAMYFCASSTTTGNEKLFFGSGTQLSVL.

This clone was seen once. The chain uses TRBV2 and TRBJ2-7; TRBD1 agrees at 8 bases. Germline CDR1 SNHLY, CDR2 FYNNEI. The junction had 15 bases not matched to a gene; V was cut back by 6 bases and J by 11 bases. The CDR3 is 14 amino acids. The CDR3 loop is CASSPLIGQGKKYF. The CDR3 nucleotides are TGTGCCAGCAGCCCTCTAATCGGACAGGGTAAGAAGTACTTC.

J is TRBJ2-7 and V is TRBV10-1; D gene uncertain. The ends were cut back, 3 bases at V and 5 bases at J, with 8 bases in the middle. Germline V gene sequence: CDR1 WNHNN, CDR2 SYGVQD (reference sequence). The CDR3 covers 12 residues. For the CDR3, the DNA is TGCGCCAGCAGTGACGTTCGAGACGAGCAGTACTTC. Translating it yields CASSDVRDEQYF.

The V gene is TRBV7-9, the J gene TRBJ2-7; 8 bases match TRBD1. In germline, CDR1 is SEHNR, CDR2 FQNEAQ (reference sequence). CDR3 length equals 13 residues. Trimming took 1 base from V and 6 from J; bases not matched to a gene: 2. CDR3 region: CASSLGTGSEQYF. The CDR3 nucleotides read TGTGCCAGCAGCTTAGGGACAGGGAGCGAGCAGTACTTC.

The sample holds one count of this clone. The rearrangement uses TRBV11-2 and TRBJ1-2; 7 nucleotides agree with TRBD1. Germline lookup yields CDR1 SGHAT and CDR2 FQNNGV. There are 14 residues in the CDR3. V dropped 5 bases and J dropped 2; count of bases not matched to a gene: 5. CDR3 sequence reads: CASSKTGINYGYTF. The CDR3 DNA reads TGTGCCAGCAGCAAGACAGGGATAAACTATGGCTACACCTTC.

This chain links TRBV6-5 with TRBJ2-7; TRBD1 matches 10 bases. The V segment lost 6 bases and the J segment 4 bases; nucleotides outside the gene matches: 6. The CDR3 runs 14 residues. Per germline, CDR1 MNHEY and CDR2 SVGAGI. The CDR3 spells CASRPGQGRYEQYF. For the CDR3, the DNA is TGTGCCAGCAGACCGGGACAGGGGAGATACGAGCAGTACTTC.

Regarding this clone: An end of the junction does not agree with germline; a read error may underlie this. The chain links TRBV2 to TRBJ1-2; D remains ambiguous. The CDR3 is 11 residues long. The germline V gene has CDR1 SNHLY and CDR2 FYNNEI. CDR3 DNA sequence: TGTGCCAGCAGCGAAGCCTATGGCTACACCTTC. Encoded protein: CASSEAYGYTF.

The chain couples TRBV27 to TRBJ1-5; TRBD1 matches 9 bases. Germline CDR1 reads MNHEY; CDR2 reads SMNVEV (reference sequence). The CDR3 is 13 amino acids. V dropped 4 bases and J dropped 6; count of bases not matched to a gene: 1. CDR3 sequence (DNA): TGTGCCAGCAGTTGGGACAGGGCTCAGCCCCAGCATTTT. It translates to CASSWDRAQPQHF.

This clone has just a few counts. The chain has TRBV6-6 and TRBJ2-1, with D unresolved. The germline V gene encodes CDR1 MNHNY and CDR2 SVGAGI (reference sequence). V dropped 2 bases and J dropped 3 bases, with 2 bases sitting between them. The CDR3 covers 12 residues. CDR3 amino acids: CASSYVYNEQFF. The CDR3, as DNA: TGTGCCAGCAGTTACGTCTACAATGAGCAGTTCTTC.

J is TRBJ2-3 and V is TRBV29-1, with D hard to call. V lost 7 bases and J 4 bases, leaving 18 bases between the germline ends. This CDR3 is 14 amino acids long. The germline CDR1 and CDR2 sequences are SQVTM and ANQGSEA. CDR3 sequence reads: CSAKDRIGADTQYF. For the CDR3, the DNA is TGCAGCGCTAAGGACCGGATCGGCGCAGATACGCAGTATTTT.

The genes are TRBV11-2 and TRBJ1-3; D remains ambiguous. The CDR3 runs to 14 residues. Trimming took 3 bases from V and 3 from J, leaving 9 bases between them. The germline CDR1 and CDR2 sequences are SGHAT and FQNNGV. CDR3 in amino acids: CASSLTGSGNTIYF. The CDR3 coding sequence is TGTGCCAGCAGCTTGACTGGTAGTGGAAACACCATATATTTT.

V is TRBV10-3 and J is TRBJ2-2; tentatively, D is TRBD1 (6 bases). Trimming took 8 bases from V and 3 from J, leaving 10 bases between them. Per the germline V gene, CDR1 is ENHRY and CDR2 is SYGVKD. CDR3 size: 13 residues. CDR3 coding DNA: TGTGCCATCGGGACACAGTACACCGGGGAGCTGTTTTTT. Encoded protein: CAIGTQYTGELFF.

V usage is TRBV7-8 and J usage is TRBJ2-1, with D possibly TRBD2 on 6 matching bases. CDR3 length: 12 residues. Trimming left V 2 bases short and J 8 bases short, with 7 bases between. The germline V gene has CDR1 SGHVS and CDR2 FQNEAQ. The CDR3, as DNA: TGTGCCAGCAGCTTAATAGCGGATGAGCAGTTCTTC. It is translated as CASSLIADEQFF.

About this clone itself: The junction departs from the called germline gene at one end, perhaps through a read error. The genes are TRBV7-7 and TRBJ2-1, with 7 bases that match TRBD2. Looked up from germline, CDR1 is SSHAT and CDR2 is FNYEAQ (reference sequence). This CDR3 has 14 amino acids. The CDR3 nucleotides read TGTGCTAGCAGCTCACTAGCTACGGGGGGTGAGCAGTTCTTC. Translation gives CASSSLATGGEQFF.

V usage is TRBV13 and J usage is TRBJ1-1, with D hard to call. The CDR3 is made up of 14 amino acids. Germline V gene sequence: CDR1 PRHDT, CDR2 FYEKMQ (reference sequence). Trimming removed 1 base at V and 1 base at J, with 7 bases between. Here the CDR3 DNA reads TGTGCCAGCAGCTTAGTACGGCGGAACACTGAAGCTTTCTTT. Protein: CASSLVRRNTEAFF.

J is TRBJ1-6 and V is TRBV27; 7 bases align to TRBD1. CDR1 and CDR2 (germline): MNHEY, SMNVEV (reference sequence). The trim removed 6 bases at V and 5 bases at J, leaving 1 base unmatched. The CDR3 loop spans 13 amino acids. CDR3 loop: CASRTGNNSPLHF. CDR3 coding DNA: TGTGCCAGCAGGACAGGGAATAATTCACCCCTCCACTTT.

V usage is TRBV7-7 and J usage is TRBJ2-5; a weak D match, TRBD2 (6 bases). This CDR3 has 13 residues. Germline V gene sequence: CDR1 SSHAT, CDR2 FNYEAQ (reference sequence). CDR3 in amino acids: CASGRGAWETQYF. The CDR3 nucleotides read TGTGCTAGCGGAAGGGGCGCGTGGGAGACCCAGTACTTC.

The rearrangement joins TRBV19 to TRBJ1-1; tentative D call: TRBD1 (5 bases). Germline values: CDR1 LNHDA, CDR2 SQIVND (reference sequence). The CDR3 length is 15 residues. Trimming shortened V by 1 base and J by 0 bases, and 9 bases separated the two germline ends. The CDR3 DNA reads as TGTGCCAGTAGTATAGGGGGACGGGTGAACACTGAAGCTTTCTTT. Translation gives CASSIGGRVNTEAFF.

The chain carries TRBV2 and TRBJ1-5; no definite D call. The CDR3 has 14 amino acids. Germline loops: CDR1 SNHLY, CDR2 FYNNEI. V shed 2 bases and J shed 7 bases, with 12 bases lying between them. CDR3 DNA sequence: TGTGCCAGCAGTGAAAGGACCGTAGACCAGCCCCAGCATTTT. This codes for CASSERTVDQPQHF.